This T cell receptor beta chain was obtained from a study of graft-versus-host responses after intestinal transplantation (dated by TCRdb to 2020 to 2022). About the full investigation: The transplants that recipients got were multivisceral, liver-intestinal, or isolated intestinal. Anti-thymocyte globulin induction was given to all recipients, followed by maintenance tacrolimus and steroids for approximately three years. Bulk TCR-beta CDR3 sequencing was used to track graft-versus-host and host-versus-graft alloreactive T cell clones in the graft, circulation and bone marrow after intestinal transplantation. Alloreactive clones were identified by sequencing pre-transplant mixed lymphocyte reaction products and comparing them with unstimulated pre-transplant donor and recipient T cells. Of the 20 to 25 intestinal transplant recipients enrolled in the cohort, one of whom was a retransplant, 3 patients without pretransplant specimens were excluded. A peak of at least 4% donor T cells among recipient peripheral blood mononuclear cells was the definition used for donor T cell macrochimerism. Rather than being sequenced by the commercial service, samples from three later patients were sequenced in-house on an Illumina MiSeq and processed with MiXCR. Findings and caveats that apply to the study as a whole: The conclusions were limited by the relatively low number and heterogeneity of the intestinal transplant patients. Early after transplant, peak levels of circulating GvH clones were found to be associated with declines in HvG clones. In the allografts of patients with donor T cell macrochimerism, GvH to HvG T cell clonal ratios were high. GvH clones were detected in recipient bone marrow, and some of these GvH clones were observed earlier in ileal mucosa or blood, consistent with an intestinal mucosal origin.

On this clone: The antigen this receptor binds is unknown. The sample holds no much larger clone one base away, and base qualities are not on file.

To isolate intraepithelial and lamina propria lymphocytes from graft specimens, dithiothreitol, EDTA incubations and collagenase D digestion were used. Bulk TCR-beta sequencing was performed on serial intestinal graft biopsy specimens collected as late as 600 days after transplant. Library preparation was by the immunoSEQ multiplex PCR assay. High-throughput TCR-beta CDR3 sequencing of genomic DNA from most patients was performed by Adaptive Biotechnologies. Turning to the authors' computational methods: Adaptive's ImmunoSEQ software was the source of the TCR sequencing data for 15 to 20 patients, while a few other patients were processed with MiXCR and VDJtools. CDR3 nucleotide sequences shared between donor and recipient were removed because the origin of such sequences could not be assigned. Alloreactive clones required at least 2-fold expansion over unstimulated cells and minimum CFSE-low frequency of 0.002% (template counts) or 0.001% (read counts). A clone was considered mappable if detected in the sequenced pre-transplant spleen, lymph node, or MLR CFSE-low populations of the donor or recipient. Cumulative frequency of alloreactive clones was calculated as a percentage of all sequences weighted by copy number. TCRdb re-hosts the immuneACCESS table, in-frame sequences only. Its copies lack some clones; in the studies checked, an unresolved V gene accounts for under half of them, and the cause for the rest is not known. V, J and clone size reflect that table, while D and trimming were determined from the DNA. The sample data list 15,000 to 20,000 clones, and 80% of these were observed just once. Roughly 18% of the sample rests with the top ten.

The germline V gene supplies CDR1 SGHTA and CDR2 FQGTGA. V is clipped by 3 bases and J by 7 bases, and the sequence between their germline boundaries is 13 bases long. The CDR3 numbers 14 residues from cysteine through phenylalanine. CDR3 DNA only is kept here, 42 bases in frame from base 1. Here the sequenced sample was ileum tissue, taken about 100 days after intestinal transplant. Recombination joined TRBV7-3 with TRBJ2-1; TRBD2 is possibly the D segment (6 matching bases). The receptor comes from a human patient who received an intestinal transplant, so some T cells may come from the graft donor. The DNA sequence is TGTGCCAGCAGCTTGACGGGAGTCGGGAATGAGCAGTTCTTC. The encoded protein is CASSLTGVGNEQFF.